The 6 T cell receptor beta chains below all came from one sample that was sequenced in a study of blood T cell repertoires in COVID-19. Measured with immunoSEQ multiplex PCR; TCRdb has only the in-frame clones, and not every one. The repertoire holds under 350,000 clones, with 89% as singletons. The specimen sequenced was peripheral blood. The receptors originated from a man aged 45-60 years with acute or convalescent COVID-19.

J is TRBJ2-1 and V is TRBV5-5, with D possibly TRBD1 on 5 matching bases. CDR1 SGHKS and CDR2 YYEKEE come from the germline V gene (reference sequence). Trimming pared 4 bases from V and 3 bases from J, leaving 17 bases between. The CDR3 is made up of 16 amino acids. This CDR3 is CASSLLAAQGYNEQFF. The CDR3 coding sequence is TGTGCCAGCAGCCTTTTGGCGGCTCAGGGCTACAATGAGCAGTTCTTC.

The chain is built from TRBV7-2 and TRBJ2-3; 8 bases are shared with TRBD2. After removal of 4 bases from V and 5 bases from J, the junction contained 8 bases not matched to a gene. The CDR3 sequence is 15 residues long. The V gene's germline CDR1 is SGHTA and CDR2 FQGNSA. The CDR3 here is CASSSTSGGVDTQYF. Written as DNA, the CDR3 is TGTGCCAGCAGCTCAACCTCGGGGGGGGTAGATACGCAGTATTTT. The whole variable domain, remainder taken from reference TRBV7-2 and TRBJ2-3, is GAGVSQSPSNKVTEKGKDVELRCDPISGHTALYWYRQSLGQGLEFLIYFQGNSAPDKSGLPSDRFSAERTGGSVSTLTIQRTQQEDSAVYLCASSSTSGGVDTQYFGPGTRLTVL.

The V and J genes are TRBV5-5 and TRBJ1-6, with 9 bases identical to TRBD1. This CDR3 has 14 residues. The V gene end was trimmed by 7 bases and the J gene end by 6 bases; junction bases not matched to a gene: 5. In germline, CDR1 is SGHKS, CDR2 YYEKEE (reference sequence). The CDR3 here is CASSVDRGNSPLHF. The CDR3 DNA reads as TGTGCCAGCTCGGTGGACAGGGGTAATTCACCCCTCCACTTT.

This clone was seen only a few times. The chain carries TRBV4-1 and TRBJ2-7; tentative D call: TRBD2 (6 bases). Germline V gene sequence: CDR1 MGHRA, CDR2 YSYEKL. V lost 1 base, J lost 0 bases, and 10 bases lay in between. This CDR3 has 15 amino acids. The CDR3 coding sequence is TGCGCCAGCAGCCAAGGGGACGGGAGCTCCTACGAGCAGTACTTC. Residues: CASSQGDGSSYEQYF.

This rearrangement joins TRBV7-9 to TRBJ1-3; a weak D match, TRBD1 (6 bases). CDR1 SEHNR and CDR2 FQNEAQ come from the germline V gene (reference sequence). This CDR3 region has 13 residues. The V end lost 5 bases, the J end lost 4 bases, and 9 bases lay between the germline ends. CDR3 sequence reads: CASSRDTGNTIYF. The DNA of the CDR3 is TGTGCCAGCAGCAGGGACACGGGAAACACCATATATTTT.

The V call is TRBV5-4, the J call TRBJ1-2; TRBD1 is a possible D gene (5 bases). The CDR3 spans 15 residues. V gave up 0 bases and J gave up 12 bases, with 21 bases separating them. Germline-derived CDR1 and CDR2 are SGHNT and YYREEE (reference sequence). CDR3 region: CASSLAPVNGRVNTF. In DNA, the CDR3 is TGTGCCAGCAGCTTGGCCCCGGTAAACGGCAGGGTAAACACCTTC.